The clone carrying this T cell receptor (beta chain) was seen only once. The antigen is not known. Random hexamers primed reverse transcription of about 0.45 to 1 ug RNA. Amplification of the TCR beta CDR3 was carried out by immunoSEQ multiplex PCR, which spanned a total of 54 Vbeta and 13 Jbeta segments. One entry per CDR3 protein results from TCRdb running MiXCR on the immunoSEQ multiplex PCR reads. The sample yields around 160,000 distinct CDR3 sequences, approximately 95% seen once. Sequencing of TCR beta was carried out in blood CD8+ and CD4+ T cells. TEMRA cells were FACS-enriched and CD8+ and CD4+ T cells negatively isolated. These data come from a study of CD8 T cells in Susac syndrome. Findings and caveats of the study: By the study's own acknowledgment, its TCR sequencing and HLA analysis included relatively few individuals.

The ends were cut back, 5 bases at V and 7 bases at J, with 15 bases in the middle. The CDR3 length is 13 residues. Per germline, CDR1 SGHTA and CDR2 FQGTGA. This TCR was sampled from a human donor with multiple sclerosis. What was sequenced was CD4+ T cells from PBMCs. V usage is TRBV7-3 and J usage is TRBJ2-7; D gene unclear. The CDR3 DNA follows: TGTGCCAGCAGCCCGAGAGGCCGTGCAGAGCAGTACTTC. This encodes CASSPRGRAEQYF.